The rows below give T cell receptor beta chains drawn from one sample of a study of molecular identifiers for immune sequencing clone quantification. TCRdb analysed the PCR reads with MiXCR anew, one entry per CDR3 protein. The top ten hold under 1.3% of the sample, which has 40,000 to 45,000 distinct CDR3 sequences, 15% to 20% seen once. The sequencing sample was made of naive CD8+ T cells from blood, with Jurkat cell RNA spiked in. These receptors were collected from a human donor in good health. Some libraries in this study had Jurkat cell RNA spiked in. Each CDR3 is given with its conserved first and last residue. D genes are given only for firm matches. Size is stated for part of the rows, as once, few or many counts, or as a class when the clone is expanded.

d_gene	abundance	len	v_gene	j_gene	CDR3aa	CDR3nt
TRBD2	many	16	TRBV20-1	TRBJ2-7	CSAGTSGGASSYEQYF	TGCAGTGCTGGGACTAGCGGGGGTGCTAGCTCCTACGAGCAGTACTTC
TRBD1	many	13	TRBV18	TRBJ2-7	CASSPPSGGEQYF	TGTGCCAGCTCACCACCGTCAGGGGGTGAGCAGTACTTC
NA	many	14	TRBV27	TRBJ1-1	CASSLSGGRTEAFF	TGTGCCAGCAGTTTATCGGGGGGTCGGACTGAAGCTTTCTTT
NA	many	16	TRBV7-9	TRBJ1-4	CASSLVGKGENEKLFF	TGTGCCAGCAGCCTGGTTGGAAAGGGTGAAAATGAAAAACTGTTTTTT
NA	many	15	TRBV19	TRBJ1-3	CASTQDGYSGNTIYF	TGTGCCAGTACCCAAGACGGTTACTCTGGAAACACCATATATTTT
NA	few	14	TRBV12-3/TRBV12-4	TRBJ2-5	CASSGAGMLETQYF	TGTGCCAGCAGTGGGGCAGGGATGTTGGAGACCCAGTACTTC
NA	many	12	TRBV19	TRBJ1-1	CASNVGGTEAFF	TGTGCCAGTAATGTAGGGGGGACTGAAGCTTTCTTT
NA	many	16	TRBV7-6	TRBJ1-5	CASSPSPDSFNQPQHF	TGTGCCAGCAGCCCCTCGCCCGACAGCTTCAATCAGCCCCAGCATTTT
NA	few	12	TRBV5-4	TRBJ2-1	CASSLGVDEQFF	TGTGCCAGCAGCTTGGGGGTTGATGAGCAGTTCTTC
TRBD1	many	15	TRBV9	TRBJ2-5	CASSVAGTGQETQYF	TGTGCCAGCAGCGTAGCCGGGACAGGACAAGAGACCCAGTACTTC
TRBD1	many	14	TRBV4-1	TRBJ1-5	CASSHRGGGQPQHF	TGCGCCAGCAGTCACAGGGGGGGGGGTCAGCCCCAGCATTTT
TRBD1	many	15	TRBV18	TRBJ2-5	CASSPGQGPGETQYF	TGTGCCAGCTCACCAGGACAGGGGCCGGGGGAGACCCAGTACTTC
NA	many	16	TRBV28	TRBJ1-1	CASSKEFSVPNTEAFF	TGTGCCAGCAGTAAGGAGTTTTCGGTACCGAACACTGAAGCTTTCTTT
TRBD1	NA	14	TRBV7-2	TRBJ2-3	CASSTTGLEDTQYF	TGTGCCAGCAGCACGACAGGGTTAGAAGATACGCAGTATTTT
TRBD2	many	14	TRBV28	TRBJ2-7	CASSIPGGFHEQYF	TGTGCCAGCAGTATCCCGGGGGGTTTCCACGAGCAGTACTTC
TRBD2	NA	19	TRBV5-1	TRBJ2-3	CASSQGLASPIPSTDTQYF	TGCGCCAGCAGCCAGGGACTAGCGTCCCCTATTCCTAGCACAGATACGCAGTATTTT
NA	many	14	TRBV28	TRBJ1-5	CASTLGTVNQPQHF	TGTGCCAGCACCCTGGGGACGGTCAATCAGCCCCAGCATTTT
TRBD1	many	15	TRBV4-3	TRBJ1-5	CASSQDRQGYQPQHF	TGCGCCAGCAGCCAAGACCGACAGGGGTATCAGCCCCAGCATTTT
TRBD1	many	17	TRBV12-5	TRBJ2-3	CASGSGNRDRGPDTQYF	TGTGCTAGTGGTTCGGGCAACCGGGACAGGGGGCCAGATACGCAGTATTTT
NA	many	13	TRBV19	TRBJ2-3	CASSTLSTDTQYF	TGTGCCAGTAGCACTCTGAGCACAGATACGCAGTATTTT
TRBD1	many	16	TRBV4-1	TRBJ1-5	CASSQEQGGLNQPQHF	TGCGCCAGCAGCCAAGAACAAGGGGGCCTCAATCAGCCCCAGCATTTT
NA	many	16	TRBV14	TRBJ2-7	CASSQAFGALAYEQYF	TGTGCCAGCAGCCAGGCCTTCGGAGCGCTAGCCTACGAGCAGTACTTC
NA	many	16	TRBV12-3/TRBV12-4	TRBJ2-3	CASSLFPGGLADTQYF	TGTGCCAGCAGTTTATTTCCTGGGGGTCTGGCAGATACGCAGTATTTT
TRBD2	many	16	TRBV27	TRBJ2-3	CASTPLGLAGGDTQYF	TGTGCCAGCACCCCCCTGGGACTAGCGGGCGGAGATACGCAGTATTTT
NA	many	13	TRBV28	TRBJ2-7	CASSLLRAYEQYF	TGTGCCAGCAGTTTATTGAGGGCCTACGAGCAGTACTTC
NA	medium-sized	11	TRBV7-9	TRBJ1-1	CASSLAGQAFF	TGTGCCAGCAGCTTGGCGGGCCAAGCTTTCTTT
NA	NA	13	TRBV24-1	TRBJ2-7	CATRGEMGHEQYF	TGTGCCACCAGGGGGGAAATGGGGCACGAGCAGTACTTC